Listed below are T cell receptor beta chains from one sample, sequenced in a study of siplizumab effects on memory and regulatory T cells. Sequenced by immunoSEQ multiplex PCR; TCRdb stores in-frame clones only, minus some. The sample contains around 120,000 clones, about 95% of which appear only once. Sequencing was carried out using non-Treg CD4+ T cells sorted from blood. The receptors derive from a human donor in good health. The CDR3 runs from the conserved cysteine through the conserved F or W. Each record gives: V gene, clone size, J gene, D gene, CDR3 DNA, CDR3 protein. A D gene is named only where the DNA matches it firmly. Size is omitted from some rows. Given values are once, few, many or a class for expanded clones.

v_gene: TRBV5-1; abundance: .; j_gene: TRBJ2-7; d_gene: TRBD2; CDR3nt: TGCGCCAGCAGCTTAGGTAGCGGGGTTTCCTACGAGCAGTACTTC; CDR3aa: CASSLGSGVSYEQYF
v_gene: TRBV15; abundance: .; j_gene: TRBJ2-3; d_gene: TRBD1; CDR3nt: TGTGCCACCAGCTCTGGGACAGGGAGCACAGATACGCAGTATTTT; CDR3aa: CATSSGTGSTDTQYF
v_gene: TRBV27; abundance: .; j_gene: TRBJ2-1; d_gene: .; CDR3nt: TGTGCCAGCAGTTTATCTGAAGGGGTCGATGAGCAGTTCTTC; CDR3aa: CASSLSEGVDEQFF
v_gene: TRBV2; abundance: .; j_gene: TRBJ1-3; d_gene: .; CDR3nt: TGTGCCAGCAGCGTCGGACGCTCTGGAAACACCATATATTTT; CDR3aa: CASSVGRSGNTIYF
v_gene: TRBV5-6; abundance: .; j_gene: TRBJ1-1; d_gene: .; CDR3nt: TGTGCCAGCAGCCCGGTCCGGGGCCAAACTGAAGCTTTCTTT; CDR3aa: CASSPVRGQTEAFF
v_gene: TRBV5-4; abundance: .; j_gene: TRBJ2-5; d_gene: TRBD2; CDR3nt: TGTGCCAGCAGCTTTACTAGCGGAGGGAAAGAGACCCAGTACTTC; CDR3aa: CASSFTSGGKETQYF
v_gene: TRBV6-6; abundance: .; j_gene: TRBJ2-5; d_gene: TRBD2; CDR3nt: TGTGCCAGCAGTTGGGTAGCGGGAGGAGAGACCCAGTACTTC; CDR3aa: CASSWVAGGETQYF
v_gene: TRBV13; abundance: .; j_gene: TRBJ2-4; d_gene: TRBD2; CDR3nt: TGTGCCAGCAGCTTAGTTGCGGGAGGAGACATTCAGTACTTC; CDR3aa: CASSLVAGGDIQYF
v_gene: TRBV9; abundance: .; j_gene: TRBJ2-3; d_gene: .; CDR3nt: TGTGCCAGCAGCCCCCCCGGAAGCACAGATACGCAGTATTTT; CDR3aa: CASSPPGSTDTQYF
v_gene: TRBV5-4; abundance: .; j_gene: TRBJ1-2; d_gene: .; CDR3nt: TGTGCCAGCAGCTTGATTGGGGCGCGGGGCTACACCTTC; CDR3aa: CASSLIGARGYTF
v_gene: TRBV11-3; abundance: .; j_gene: TRBJ2-5; d_gene: .; CDR3nt: TGTGCCAGCAGCTCCGGTCTGAATGAAGAGACCCAGTACTTC; CDR3aa: CASSSGLNEETQYF
v_gene: TRBV15; abundance: .; j_gene: TRBJ1-1; d_gene: TRBD1; CDR3nt: TGTGCCACCAGCAGGAGGAAGGGGGCGGATTTCACTGAAGCTTTCTTT; CDR3aa: CATSRRKGADFTEAFF
v_gene: TRBV19; abundance: .; j_gene: TRBJ2-5; d_gene: .; CDR3nt: TGTGCCAGTAGTATACAAGGCGGGGTAGAGACCCAGTACTTC; CDR3aa: CASSIQGGVETQYF
v_gene: TRBV6-5; abundance: .; j_gene: TRBJ1-1; d_gene: .; CDR3nt: TGTGCCAGCAGTTACGAGGGTATGAACACTGAAGCTTTCTTT; CDR3aa: CASSYEGMNTEAFF
v_gene: TRBV5-5; abundance: .; j_gene: TRBJ1-4; d_gene: .; CDR3nt: TGTGCCAGCAGTGGGTTTGAAAAACTGTTTTTT; CDR3aa: CASSGFEKLFF
v_gene: TRBV18; abundance: .; j_gene: TRBJ2-2; d_gene: .; CDR3nt: TGTGCCAGCTCACCCCCTGGGGGAACGAACACCGGGGAGCTGTTTTTT; CDR3aa: CASSPPGGTNTGELFF
v_gene: TRBV11-2; abundance: .; j_gene: TRBJ2-1; d_gene: TRBD1; CDR3nt: TGTGCCAGCAGCCCAACCAGGGGGTCTAGCCCGAGCTCCTACAATGAGCAGTTCTTC; CDR3aa: CASSPTRGSSPSSYNEQFF
v_gene: TRBV5-4; abundance: .; j_gene: TRBJ1-2; d_gene: .; CDR3nt: TGTGCCAGCAGCTTGGATAAGCCACTCTCTAGTGGCTACACCTTC; CDR3aa: CASSLDKPLSSGYTF
v_gene: TRBV7-2; abundance: .; j_gene: TRBJ2-1; d_gene: TRBD2; CDR3nt: TGTGCCAGCAGCTTAGTTGCAGCGGGAGCGTACAATGAGCAGTTCTTC; CDR3aa: CASSLVAAGAYNEQFF
v_gene: TRBV27; abundance: .; j_gene: TRBJ1-1; d_gene: .; CDR3nt: TGTGCCAGCAGTCCCCGGGCCAGTGGCACTGAAGCTTTCTTT; CDR3aa: CASSPRASGTEAFF
v_gene: TRBV5-1; abundance: once; j_gene: TRBJ1-4; d_gene: .; CDR3nt: TGCGCCAGCAGCTTAAGTGGGAATGAAAAACTGTTTTTT; CDR3aa: CASSLSGNEKLFF
v_gene: TRBV5-8; abundance: once; j_gene: TRBJ2-2; d_gene: TRBD1; CDR3nt: TGTGCCAGCAGCTCGGGGACGGGGACAGGCCCAGCCACCGGGGAGCTGTTTTTT; CDR3aa: CASSSGTGTGPATGELFF
v_gene: TRBV7-6; abundance: .; j_gene: TRBJ2-1; d_gene: .; CDR3nt: TGTGCCAGCAGCCCACTCCCTGGGCGCAATGAGCAGTTCTTC; CDR3aa: CASSPLPGRNEQFF
v_gene: TRBV19; abundance: .; j_gene: TRBJ2-5; d_gene: .; CDR3nt: TGTGCCAGTAGTGTTACAGGGTTAACCTCTCAAGAGACCCAGTACTTC; CDR3aa: CASSVTGLTSQETQYF
v_gene: TRBV4-1; abundance: once; j_gene: TRBJ2-2; d_gene: .; CDR3nt: TGCGCCAGCAGCCAAGAAACGGCGAGGAACACCGGGGAGCTGTTTTTT; CDR3aa: CASSQETARNTGELFF
v_gene: TRBV7-9; abundance: once; j_gene: TRBJ2-5; d_gene: TRBD1; CDR3nt: TGTGCCAGCAGCTCGGACAGGTTTCGTCGGGAGACCCAGTACTTC; CDR3aa: CASSSDRFRRETQYF
v_gene: TRBV10-2; abundance: .; j_gene: TRBJ1-2; d_gene: .; CDR3nt: TGCGCCAGCAGTGAAATAAAGGGGGAAGTCTACACCTTC; CDR3aa: CASSEIKGEVYTF
v_gene: TRBV27; abundance: .; j_gene: TRBJ1-3; d_gene: .; CDR3nt: TGTGCCAGCAGTTTAGCGGCCTCTGGAAACACCATATATTTT; CDR3aa: CASSLAASGNTIYF
v_gene: TRBV5-6; abundance: .; j_gene: TRBJ2-1; d_gene: TRBD2; CDR3nt: TGTGCCAGCAGCTTATGGACTAGCGGGAGTCGGTACAATGAGCAGTTCTTC; CDR3aa: CASSLWTSGSRYNEQFF
v_gene: TRBV6-4; abundance: .; j_gene: TRBJ1-1; d_gene: TRBD1; CDR3nt: TGTGCCAGCAGTCCGGACAGGGGGTTAACGAACACTGAAGCTTTCTTT; CDR3aa: CASSPDRGLTNTEAFF
v_gene: TRBV7-9; abundance: .; j_gene: TRBJ2-1; d_gene: .; CDR3nt: TGTGCCAGCAGAATGAAATCGTTAGGCATCAATGAGCAGTTCTTC; CDR3aa: CASRMKSLGINEQFF
v_gene: TRBV2; abundance: .; j_gene: TRBJ1-6; d_gene: TRBD1; CDR3nt: TGTGCCAGCAGTGGGAACAGGGGCCGGGGATCACCCCTCCACTTT; CDR3aa: CASSGNRGRGSPLHF
v_gene: TRBV19; abundance: .; j_gene: TRBJ1-1; d_gene: .; CDR3nt: TGTGCCAGTAGTCTTTTCTTGAACACTGAAGCTTTCTTT; CDR3aa: CASSLFLNTEAFF
v_gene: TRBV28; abundance: .; j_gene: TRBJ2-3; d_gene: TRBD2; CDR3nt: TGTGCCAGCAGTCCTCCTCCTAGCGGGGGAGCTAGCACAGATACGCAGTATTTT; CDR3aa: CASSPPPSGGASTDTQYF
v_gene: TRBV9; abundance: .; j_gene: TRBJ1-4; d_gene: TRBD1; CDR3nt: TGTGCCAGCAGCGGAAGGACAGGGAATGAAAAACTGTTTTTT; CDR3aa: CASSGRTGNEKLFF
v_gene: TRBV27; abundance: .; j_gene: TRBJ2-7; d_gene: .; CDR3nt: TGTGCCAGCAGTTTACTCGGGAGGGACAGTCGGTACGAGCAGTACTTC; CDR3aa: CASSLLGRDSRYEQYF
v_gene: TRBV11-3; abundance: .; j_gene: TRBJ2-1; d_gene: TRBD2; CDR3nt: TGTGCCAGCAGCTTAGGTAGCGGGGGTGCCCGTGAGCAGTTCTTC; CDR3aa: CASSLGSGGAREQFF
v_gene: TRBV30; abundance: .; j_gene: TRBJ2-3; d_gene: .; CDR3nt: TGTGCCTGTACCCCCCGGGAATATAGCACAGATACGCAGTATTTT; CDR3aa: CACTPREYSTDTQYF
v_gene: TRBV7-9; abundance: .; j_gene: TRBJ2-7; d_gene: .; CDR3nt: TGTGCCAGCAGCTTAGCCCGAAGCGTGGAGCAGTACTTC; CDR3aa: CASSLARSVEQYF
v_gene: TRBV4-1; abundance: .; j_gene: TRBJ2-5; d_gene: TRBD1; CDR3nt: TGCGCCAGCAGCCAACCCGGACAGGGGGTAAGGGAGACCCAGTACTTC; CDR3aa: CASSQPGQGVRETQYF
v_gene: TRBV18; abundance: once; j_gene: TRBJ1-1; d_gene: TRBD1; CDR3nt: TGTGCCAGCTCACGGGCAGGGGGAAACACTGAAGCTTTCTTT; CDR3aa: CASSRAGGNTEAFF
v_gene: TRBV19; abundance: .; j_gene: TRBJ1-5; d_gene: TRBD1; CDR3nt: TGTGCCAGTAAGATCGACAGGGGGTCAATTCAGCCCCAGCATTTT; CDR3aa: CASKIDRGSIQPQHF
v_gene: TRBV9; abundance: .; j_gene: TRBJ2-1; d_gene: .; CDR3nt: TGTGCCAGCAGCGCTCAGTTCCAAGGGCCCTCCTACAATGAGCAGTTCTTC; CDR3aa: CASSAQFQGPSYNEQFF
v_gene: TRBV5-4; abundance: .; j_gene: TRBJ1-2; d_gene: .; CDR3nt: TGTGCAGTCGCTTCGGGGGGAAGTAACTATGGCTACACCTTC; CDR3aa: CAVASGGSNYGYTF
v_gene: TRBV2; abundance: .; j_gene: TRBJ1-2; d_gene: .; CDR3nt: TGTGCCAGCAGTGAAATCAGGGGCGGTAACTATGGCTACACCTTC; CDR3aa: CASSEIRGGNYGYTF
v_gene: TRBV29-1; abundance: .; j_gene: TRBJ2-1; d_gene: TRBD2; CDR3nt: TGCAGCGCCCTATCCGGACTAGCGGGGGTCAATGAGCAGTTCTTC; CDR3aa: CSALSGLAGVNEQFF
v_gene: TRBV4-1; abundance: few; j_gene: TRBJ1-2; d_gene: .; CDR3nt: TGCGCCAGCAGCCAGTTCGATGGAAGGGGCTACACCTTC; CDR3aa: CASSQFDGRGYTF
v_gene: TRBV6-1; abundance: .; j_gene: TRBJ1-2; d_gene: .; CDR3nt: TGTGCCAGCAGTGTAGACACCTATGGCTACACCTTC; CDR3aa: CASSVDTYGYTF
v_gene: TRBV7-2; abundance: .; j_gene: TRBJ1-6; d_gene: .; CDR3nt: TGTGCCAGCAGCCAACAGGCGGGCGGATCACCCCTCCACTTT; CDR3aa: CASSQQAGGSPLHF
v_gene: TRBV6-5; abundance: .; j_gene: TRBJ2-2; d_gene: TRBD1; CDR3nt: TGTGCCAGCAGTCCCCAGGGGGCGCGAACCGGGGAGCTGTTTTTT; CDR3aa: CASSPQGARTGELFF
v_gene: TRBV5-1; abundance: .; j_gene: TRBJ1-4; d_gene: TRBD1; CDR3nt: TGCGCCAGCAGCCCACGGGACAGAGACGGAAAACTGTTTTTT; CDR3aa: CASSPRDRDGKLFF